This TCR beta chain was captured in a study of T cells after yellow fever vaccination. Overall study context: Fractions with few cells were prepared using SMART-Seq v4 Ultra Low Input. General study points: Boosting was followed by the reappearance of most primary-vaccination clones (around 95% CD4, around 86% CD8).

Via MiXCR, TCRdb re-called the 5' RACE reads, giving one row per CDR3 protein. The sample has some 300,000 distinct CDR3 sequences, roughly 8.7% seen once. Comments on this clonotype: Its specificity is unknown.

Trimming removed 6 bases at V and 5 bases at J, with 31 bases between. The germline V gene has CDR1 DFQATT and CDR2 SNEGSKA (reference sequence). The length of the CDR3 is 18 residues. The sample was CD4+ T cells sorted from PBMCs, taken 5 days after the yellow fever booster vaccination. This clonotype was sampled from a man aged 18 to 29 who received the YFV17D yellow fever vaccine. J is TRBJ1-2 and V is TRBV20-1; D uncertain. CDR3 in DNA: TGCAGTGCGCGACCACCTGAAAATCCGGCCCAGCTTCCTTATGGCTACACCTTC. Its protein product is CSARPPENPAQLPYGYTF.